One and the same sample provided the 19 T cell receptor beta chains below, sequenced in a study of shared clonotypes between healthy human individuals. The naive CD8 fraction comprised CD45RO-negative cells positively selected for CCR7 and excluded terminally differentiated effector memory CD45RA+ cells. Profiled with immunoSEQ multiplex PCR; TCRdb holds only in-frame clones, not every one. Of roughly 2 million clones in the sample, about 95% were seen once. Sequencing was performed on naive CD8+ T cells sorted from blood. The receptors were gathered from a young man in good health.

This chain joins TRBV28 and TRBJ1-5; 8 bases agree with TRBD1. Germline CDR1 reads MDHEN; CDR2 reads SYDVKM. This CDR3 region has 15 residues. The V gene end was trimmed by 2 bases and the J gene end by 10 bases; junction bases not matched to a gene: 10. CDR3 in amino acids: CASSLHPGQELPQHF. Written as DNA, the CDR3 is TGTGCCAGCAGTTTACATCCGGGACAGGAGTTACCCCAGCATTTT.

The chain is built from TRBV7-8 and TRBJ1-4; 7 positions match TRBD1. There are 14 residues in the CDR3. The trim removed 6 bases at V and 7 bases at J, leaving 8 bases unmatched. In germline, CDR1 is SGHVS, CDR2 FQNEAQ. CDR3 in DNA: TGTGCCAGCAGTCCCCAGGGGGAAGGTGAAAAACTGTTTTTT. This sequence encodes CASSPQGEGEKLFF. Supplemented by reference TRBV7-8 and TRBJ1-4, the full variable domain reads GAGVSQSPRYKVAKRGQDVALRCDPISGHVSLFWYQQALGQGPEFLTYFQNEAQLDKSGLPSDRFFAERPEGSVSTLKIQRTQQEDSAVYLCASSPQGEGEKLFFGSGTQLSVL.

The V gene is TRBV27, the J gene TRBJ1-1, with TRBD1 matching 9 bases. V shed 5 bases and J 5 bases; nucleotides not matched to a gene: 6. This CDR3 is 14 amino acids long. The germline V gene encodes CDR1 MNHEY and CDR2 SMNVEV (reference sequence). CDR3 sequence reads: CASSTGTGRTEAFF. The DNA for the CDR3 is TGTGCCAGCAGTACCGGGACAGGGAGGACTGAAGCTTTCTTT.

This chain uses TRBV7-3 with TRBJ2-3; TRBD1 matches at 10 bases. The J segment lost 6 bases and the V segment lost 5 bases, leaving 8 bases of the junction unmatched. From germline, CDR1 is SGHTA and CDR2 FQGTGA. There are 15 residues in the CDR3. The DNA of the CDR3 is TGTGCCAGCAGCAAGACAGGGGGCGCAGGGGATACGCAGTATTTT. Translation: CASSKTGGAGDTQYF. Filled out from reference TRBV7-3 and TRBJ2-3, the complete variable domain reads GAGVSQTPSNKVTEKGKYVELRCDPISGHTALYWYRQSLGQGPEFLIYFQGTGAADDSGLPNDRFFAVRPEGSVSTLKIQRTERGDSAVYLCASSKTGGAGDTQYFGPGTRLTVL.

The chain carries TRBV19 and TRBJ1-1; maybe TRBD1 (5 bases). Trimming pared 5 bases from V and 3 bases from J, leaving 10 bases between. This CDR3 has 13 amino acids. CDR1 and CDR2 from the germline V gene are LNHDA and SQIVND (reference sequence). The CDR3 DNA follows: TGTGCCAGTAGTTTAGGGGTTGACACTGAAGCTTTCTTT. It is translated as CASSLGVDTEAFF.

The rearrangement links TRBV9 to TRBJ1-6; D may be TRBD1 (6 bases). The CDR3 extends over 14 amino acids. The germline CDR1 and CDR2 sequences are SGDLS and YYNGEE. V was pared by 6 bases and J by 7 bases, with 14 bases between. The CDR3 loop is CASNSQGDNSPLHF. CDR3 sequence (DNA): TGTGCCAGCAACTCACAGGGAGACAATTCACCCCTCCACTTT. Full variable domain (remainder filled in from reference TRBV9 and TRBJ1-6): DSGVTQTPKHLITATGQRVTLRCSPRSGDLSVYWYQQSLDQGLQFLIQYYNGEERAKGNILERFSAQQFPDLHSELNLSSLELGDSALYFCASNSQGDNSPLHFGNGTRLTVT.

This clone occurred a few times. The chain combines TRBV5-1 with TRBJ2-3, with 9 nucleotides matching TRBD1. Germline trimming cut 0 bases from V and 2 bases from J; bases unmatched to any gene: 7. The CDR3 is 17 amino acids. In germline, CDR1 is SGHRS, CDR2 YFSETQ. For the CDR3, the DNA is TGCGCCAGCAGCTTGGGGAGGACAGGGGTAAACACAGATACGCAGTATTTT. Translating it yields CASSLGRTGVNTDTQYF.

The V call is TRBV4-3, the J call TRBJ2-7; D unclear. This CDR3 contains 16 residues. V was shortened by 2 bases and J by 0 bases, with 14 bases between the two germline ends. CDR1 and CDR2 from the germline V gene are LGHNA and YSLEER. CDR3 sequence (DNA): TGCGCCAGCAGCCAAAAGCTGGAAGGCGACTCCTACGAGCAGTACTTC. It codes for CASSQKLEGDSYEQYF.

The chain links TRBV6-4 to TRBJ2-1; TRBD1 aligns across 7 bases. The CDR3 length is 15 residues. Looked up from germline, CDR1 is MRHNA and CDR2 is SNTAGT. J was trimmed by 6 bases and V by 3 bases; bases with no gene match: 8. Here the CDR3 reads CASSEGDRAFNEQFF. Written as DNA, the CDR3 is TGTGCCAGCAGTGAAGGTGACAGGGCCTTCAATGAGCAGTTCTTC.

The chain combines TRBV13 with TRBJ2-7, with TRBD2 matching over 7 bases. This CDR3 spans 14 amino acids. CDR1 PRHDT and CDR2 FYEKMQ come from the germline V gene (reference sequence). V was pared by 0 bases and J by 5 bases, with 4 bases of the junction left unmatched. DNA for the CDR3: TGTGCCAGCAGCTTAGGGCTAGCGGAGGACGAGCAGTACTTC. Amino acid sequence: CASSLGLAEDEQYF.

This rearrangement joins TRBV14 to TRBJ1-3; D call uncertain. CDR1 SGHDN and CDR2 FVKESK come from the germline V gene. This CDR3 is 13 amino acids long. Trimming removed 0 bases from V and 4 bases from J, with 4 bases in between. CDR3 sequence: CASSQDSGNTIYF. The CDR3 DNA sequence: TGTGCCAGCAGCCAAGATTCCGGAAACACCATATATTTT.

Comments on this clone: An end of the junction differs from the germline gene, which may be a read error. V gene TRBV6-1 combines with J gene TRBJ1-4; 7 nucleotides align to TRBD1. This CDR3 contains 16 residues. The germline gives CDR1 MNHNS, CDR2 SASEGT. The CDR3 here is CAISELGGETNEKLFF. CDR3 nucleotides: TGTGCCATCAGTGAATTAGGGGGCGAAACTAATGAAAAACTGTTTTTT.

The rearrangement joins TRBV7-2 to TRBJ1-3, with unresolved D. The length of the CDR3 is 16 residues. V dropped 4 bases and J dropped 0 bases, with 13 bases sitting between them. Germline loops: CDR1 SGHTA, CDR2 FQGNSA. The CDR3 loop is CASSSWQVFSGNTIYF. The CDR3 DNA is TGTGCCAGCAGCTCATGGCAGGTCTTCTCTGGAAACACCATATATTTT.

CDR3 sequence (DNA): TGTGCCAGCAGTGAAGCGCTTCCCTTTAGCAATCAGCCCCAGCATTTT. This codes for CASSEALPFSNQPQHF. This rearrangement joins TRBV6-1 to TRBJ1-5; the D is unclear. V was pared by 0 bases and J by 0 bases, with 9 bases between. From germline, CDR1 is MNHNS and CDR2 SASEGT. The CDR3 totals 16 residues.

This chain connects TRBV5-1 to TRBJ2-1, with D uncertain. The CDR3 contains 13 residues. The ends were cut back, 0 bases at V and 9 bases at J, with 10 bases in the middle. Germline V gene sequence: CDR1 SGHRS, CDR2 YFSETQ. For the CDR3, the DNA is TGCGCCAGCAGCTTGGAGGCGAGCGTTGAGCAGTTCTTC. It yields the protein CASSLEASVEQFF.

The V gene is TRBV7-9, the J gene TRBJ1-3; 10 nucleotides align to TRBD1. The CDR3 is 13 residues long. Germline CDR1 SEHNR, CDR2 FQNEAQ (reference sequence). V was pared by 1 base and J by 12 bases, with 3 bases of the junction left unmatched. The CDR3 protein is CASSLVGTGDIYF. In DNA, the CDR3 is TGTGCCAGCAGCTTAGTCGGGACAGGGGACATATATTTT. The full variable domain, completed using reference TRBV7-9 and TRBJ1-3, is DTGVSQNPRHKITKRGQNVTFRCDPISEHNRLYWYRQTLGQGPEFLTYFQNEAQLEKSRLLSDRFSAERPKGSFSTLEIQRTEQGDSAMYLCASSLVGTGDIYFGEGSWLTVV.

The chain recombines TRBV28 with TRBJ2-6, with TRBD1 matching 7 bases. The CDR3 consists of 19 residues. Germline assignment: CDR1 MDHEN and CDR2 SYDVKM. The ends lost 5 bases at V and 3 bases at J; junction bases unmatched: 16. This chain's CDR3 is CASSVPGTVPLGGANVLTF. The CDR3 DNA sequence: TGTGCCAGCAGTGTCCCTGGGACAGTCCCGCTGGGTGGGGCCAACGTCCTGACTTTC.

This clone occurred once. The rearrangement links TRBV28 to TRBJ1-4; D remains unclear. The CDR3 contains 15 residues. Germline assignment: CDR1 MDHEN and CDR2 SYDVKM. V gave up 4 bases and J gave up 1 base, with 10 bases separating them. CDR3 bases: TGTGCCAGCAGTTCCCCAAGGGAAACTAATGAAAAACTGTTTTTT. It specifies CASSSPRETNEKLFF.

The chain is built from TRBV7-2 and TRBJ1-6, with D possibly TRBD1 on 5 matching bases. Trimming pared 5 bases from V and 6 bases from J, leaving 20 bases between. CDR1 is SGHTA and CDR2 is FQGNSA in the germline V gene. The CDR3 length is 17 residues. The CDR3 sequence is CASSPRRVWGGNSPLHF. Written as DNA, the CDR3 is TGTGCCAGCAGCCCCCGCAGAGTCTGGGGCGGTAATTCACCCCTCCACTTT. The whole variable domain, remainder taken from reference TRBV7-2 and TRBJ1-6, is GAGVSQSPSNKVTEKGKDVELRCDPISGHTALYWYRQSLGQGLEFLIYFQGNSAPDKSGLPSDRFSAERTGGSVSTLTIQRTQQEDSAVYLCASSPRRVWGGNSPLHFGNGTRLTVT.